This is a list of T cell receptor beta chains from one sample in a study of glioma-infiltrating T cells. TCRdb independently ran MiXCR on the multiplex PCR reads; one entry per CDR3 protein. The sample contains 93,000 or so distinct CDR3 sequences, around 29% of which appear only once. Sequenced sample: glioma tissue, nonneoplastic brain tissue, or PBMCs (not recorded which). All receptors come from a human donor with low-grade glioma or glioblastoma, undergoing nonglioma brain surgery, or in good health (not recorded which). The CDR3 runs from the conserved cysteine through the conserved F or W. The D gene is left open where the match is weak. Some rows have no size entry. The others give once, few or many, or a class for an expanded clone.

V gene: TRBV4-1
D gene: NA
clone size: many
J gene: TRBJ2-1
CDR3 protein: CASSLGPSVVYNEQFF
CDR3 DNA: TGCGCCAGCAGCCTTGGTCCCTCAGTTGTCTACAATGAGCAGTTCTTC

V gene: TRBV18
D gene: NA
clone size: few
J gene: TRBJ2-4
CDR3 protein: CASSPPTDKNIQYF
CDR3 DNA: TGTGCCAGCTCACCACCTACAGATAAAAACATTCAGTACTTC

V gene: TRBV30
D gene: NA
clone size: few
J gene: TRBJ1-2
CDR3 protein: CAWTTGTAVLGYTF
CDR3 DNA: TGTGCCTGGACCACTGGGACCGCCGTCCTTGGCTACACCTTC

V gene: TRBV20-1
D gene: TRBD1
clone size: many
J gene: TRBJ2-3
CDR3 protein: CSVRTGVSPDTQYF
CDR3 DNA: TGCAGTGTTCGGACAGGGGTCTCCCCCGATACGCAGTATTTT

V gene: TRBV7-8
D gene: TRBD1
clone size: NA
J gene: TRBJ2-5
CDR3 protein: CASSLIPGTGQETQYF
CDR3 DNA: TGTGCCAGCAGCTTAATTCCAGGGACAGGTCAAGAGACCCAGTACTTC

V gene: TRBV12-3/TRBV12-4
D gene: NA
clone size: NA
J gene: TRBJ1-5
CDR3 protein: CASSFGQDGVGPQHF
CDR3 DNA: TGTGCCAGCAGTTTCGGACAAGATGGGGTCGGGCCCCAGCATTTT

V gene: TRBV18
D gene: TRBD1
clone size: NA
J gene: TRBJ1-2
CDR3 protein: CASSSTGLSYGYTF
CDR3 DNA: TGTGCCAGCTCATCGACAGGGTTGAGCTATGGCTACACCTTC

V gene: TRBV20-1
D gene: NA
clone size: many
J gene: TRBJ2-5
CDR3 protein: CSAPLGTETQYF
CDR3 DNA: TGCAGTGCCCCGTTGGGGACAGAGACCCAGTACTTC

V gene: TRBV11-1
D gene: TRBD1
clone size: NA
J gene: TRBJ1-1
CDR3 protein: CASKSRTGANTEAFF
CDR3 DNA: TGTGCCAGCAAATCCAGGACAGGGGCTAATACTGAAGCTTTCTTT

V gene: TRBV12-3/TRBV12-4
D gene: TRBD1
clone size: many
J gene: TRBJ1-1
CDR3 protein: CASSLYGTGGKNTEAFF
CDR3 DNA: TGTGCCAGCAGTTTGTACGGGACAGGGGGCAAGAACACTGAAGCTTTCTTT

V gene: TRBV20-1
D gene: TRBD1
clone size: many
J gene: TRBJ1-2
CDR3 protein: CSTDRDDGYTF
CDR3 DNA: TGCAGTACTGACAGGGACGATGGCTACACCTTC

V gene: TRBV4-2
D gene: NA
clone size: few
J gene: TRBJ2-3
CDR3 protein: CASSQETADYTDTQYF
CDR3 DNA: TGTGCCAGCAGCCAAGAGACAGCGGACTACACAGATACGCAGTATTTT

V gene: TRBV7-2
D gene: NA
clone size: many
J gene: TRBJ2-7
CDR3 protein: CASSLAGRGYEQYF
CDR3 DNA: TGTGCCAGCAGCTTAGCGGGACGCGGCTACGAGCAGTACTTC

V gene: TRBV14
D gene: TRBD2
clone size: NA
J gene: TRBJ2-5
CDR3 protein: CASSPNRGRGGQETQYF
CDR3 DNA: TGTGCCAGCAGCCCCAACCGCGGGCGGGGGGGCCAAGAGACCCAGTACTTC

V gene: TRBV20-1
D gene: NA
clone size: many
J gene: TRBJ2-1
CDR3 protein: CSAFPNGYEQFF
CDR3 DNA: TGCAGTGCTTTCCCCAACGGGTATGAGCAGTTCTTC

V gene: TRBV7-2
D gene: TRBD2
clone size: NA
J gene: TRBJ2-5
CDR3 protein: CASSFGSGGAKKTQYF
CDR3 DNA: TGTGCCAGCAGCTTCGGTAGCGGGGGGGCCAAAAAGACCCAGTACTTC

V gene: TRBV5-6
D gene: NA
clone size: few
J gene: TRBJ1-2
CDR3 protein: CASTGFNYGYTF
CDR3 DNA: TGTGCCAGCACAGGCTTTAACTATGGCTACACCTTC

V gene: TRBV4-3
D gene: NA
clone size: many
J gene: TRBJ2-1
CDR3 protein: CASSQDRGGSGEQFF
CDR3 DNA: TGCGCCAGCAGCCAAGATAGAGGGGGGAGTGGTGAGCAGTTCTTC

V gene: TRBV12-3/TRBV12-4
D gene: NA
clone size: NA
J gene: TRBJ1-5
CDR3 protein: CASSLSFSPYQPQHF
CDR3 DNA: TGTGCCAGCAGTTTAAGCTTCAGCCCTTACCAGCCCCAGCATTTT

V gene: TRBV20-1
D gene: NA
clone size: many
J gene: TRBJ1-5
CDR3 protein: CSARKIMSNQPQHF
CDR3 DNA: TGCAGTGCTAGGAAAATCATGAGCAATCAGCCCCAGCATTTT

V gene: TRBV5-5
D gene: NA
clone size: NA
J gene: TRBJ2-2
CDR3 protein: CASSLQPANTGELFF
CDR3 DNA: TGTGCCAGCAGCTTACAGCCAGCGAACACCGGGGAGCTGTTTTTT

V gene: TRBV7-6
D gene: NA
clone size: NA
J gene: TRBJ2-5
CDR3 protein: CASSTQGLVETQYF
CDR3 DNA: TGTGCCAGCAGCACCCAGGGCCTCGTCGAGACCCAGTACTTC

V gene: TRBV7-2
D gene: TRBD2
clone size: many
J gene: TRBJ2-4
CDR3 protein: CASSLVSGGAGAKNIQYF
CDR3 DNA: TGTGCCAGCAGCTTAGTGAGCGGGGGGGCCGGGGCCAAAAACATTCAGTACTTC

V gene: TRBV5-1
D gene: NA
clone size: NA
J gene: TRBJ2-7
CDR3 protein: CASSFLFSGEQYF
CDR3 DNA: TGCGCCAGCAGCTTTCTCTTTAGTGGGGAGCAGTACTTC

V gene: TRBV6-1
D gene: TRBD1
clone size: NA
J gene: TRBJ2-3
CDR3 protein: CASRETDRVTDTQCF
CDR3 DNA: TGTGCCAGCAGGGAAACGGACAGGGTCACAGATACGCAGTGTTTT

V gene: TRBV6-1
D gene: NA
clone size: many
J gene: TRBJ1-3
CDR3 protein: CASSLFSGNTIYF
CDR3 DNA: TGTGCCAGCAGTCTCTTCTCTGGAAACACCATATATTTT

V gene: TRBV18
D gene: TRBD2
clone size: NA
J gene: TRBJ2-1
CDR3 protein: CASSRDYFFNEQFF
CDR3 DNA: TGTGCCAGCAGCCGGGACTACTTTTTCAATGAGCAGTTCTTC

V gene: TRBV5-6
D gene: NA
clone size: NA
J gene: TRBJ2-1
CDR3 protein: CASSRRLGTYNEQFF
CDR3 DNA: TGTGCCAGCAGCCGAAGACTAGGGACCTACAATGAGCAGTTCTTC

V gene: TRBV2
D gene: TRBD2
clone size: once
J gene: TRBJ2-5
CDR3 protein: CASRRLGTTQETQYF
CDR3 DNA: TGTGCCAGCCGGAGATTGGGGACTACACAAGAGACCCAGTACTTC

V gene: TRBV5-5
D gene: NA
clone size: NA
J gene: TRBJ1-4
CDR3 protein: CASSFGQWDEKLFF
CDR3 DNA: TGTGCCAGCAGCTTTGGACAATGGGACGAAAAACTGTTTTTT

V gene: TRBV15
D gene: NA
clone size: NA
J gene: TRBJ2-1
CDR3 protein: CATSIGGRYNEQFF
CDR3 DNA: TGTGCCACCAGCATCGGGGGCCGCTACAATGAGCAGTTCTTC

V gene: TRBV14
D gene: NA
clone size: many
J gene: TRBJ1-1
CDR3 protein: CASSRSLSLGNTEAFF
CDR3 DNA: TGTGCCAGCAGCCGATCTCTTTCATTGGGGAACACTGAAGCTTTCTTT

V gene: TRBV4-3
D gene: NA
clone size: once
J gene: TRBJ2-1
CDR3 protein: CASTEGTAMYNERFF
CDR3 DNA: TGCGCCAGCACCGAAGGGACTGCAATGTACAATGAGCGGTTCTTC

V gene: TRBV6-1
D gene: NA
clone size: many
J gene: TRBJ2-1
CDR3 protein: CASMTSYNEQFF
CDR3 DNA: TGTGCCAGCATGACTTCCTACAATGAGCAGTTCTTC

V gene: TRBV18
D gene: TRBD1
clone size: few
J gene: TRBJ2-1
CDR3 protein: CASSPYRDRGNEQFF
CDR3 DNA: TGTGCCAGCTCACCCTACCGGGACAGGGGAAATGAGCAGTTCTTC

V gene: TRBV5-6
D gene: NA
clone size: many
J gene: TRBJ1-2
CDR3 protein: CASSWDNYGYTF
CDR3 DNA: TGTGCCAGCAGCTGGGATAACTATGGCTACACCTTC

V gene: TRBV6-1
D gene: NA
clone size: many
J gene: TRBJ1-5
CDR3 protein: CASRRTVRGNQPQHF
CDR3 DNA: TGTGCCAGCCGACGCACTGTAAGAGGTAATCAGCCCCAGCATTTT

V gene: TRBV18
D gene: NA
clone size: few
J gene: TRBJ2-7
CDR3 protein: CASSPEGKTYEQYF
CDR3 DNA: TGTGCCAGCTCACCAGAGGGGAAGACCTACGAGCAGTACTTC

V gene: TRBV14
D gene: NA
clone size: NA
J gene: TRBJ1-2
CDR3 protein: CASRQGRAYGYTF
CDR3 DNA: TGTGCCAGCAGGCAAGGACGGGCCTATGGCTACACCTTC

V gene: TRBV20-1
D gene: TRBD2
clone size: NA
J gene: TRBJ2-1
CDR3 protein: CSAPGLAGGYEKFF
CDR3 DNA: TGCAGTGCCCCGGGGCTAGCGGGGGGCTATGAGAAATTCTTC

V gene: TRBV5-6
D gene: NA
clone size: NA
J gene: TRBJ1-6
CDR3 protein: CASSFFQWNSPLHF
CDR3 DNA: TGTGCCAGCAGCTTTTTCCAGTGGAATTCACCCCTCCACTTT

V gene: TRBV12-3/TRBV12-4
D gene: NA
clone size: few
J gene: TRBJ1-3
CDR3 protein: CASTRDASGNTIYF
CDR3 DNA: TGTGCCAGCACCCGGGACGCCTCTGGAAACACCATATATTTT

V gene: TRBV19
D gene: NA
clone size: NA
J gene: TRBJ1-4
CDR3 protein: CASNPGQLPTNEKLFF
CDR3 DNA: TGTGCCAGTAACCCTGGACAGCTTCCAACTAATGAAAAACTGTTTTTT

V gene: TRBV20-1
D gene: NA
clone size: NA
J gene: TRBJ2-5
CDR3 protein: CSAPRHQEAQYF
CDR3 DNA: TGCAGCGCCCCCCGACACCAAGAGGCCCAGTACTTC

V gene: TRBV10-3
D gene: NA
clone size: NA
J gene: TRBJ1-2
CDR3 protein: CATGSPNYGYTF
CDR3 DNA: TGTGCCACCGGGTCCCCTAACTATGGCTACACCTTC

V gene: TRBV28
D gene: TRBD1
clone size: many
J gene: TRBJ1-1
CDR3 protein: CASRQQGDSFTEAFF
CDR3 DNA: TGTGCCAGCAGACAACAGGGGGATAGTTTCACTGAAGCTTTCTTT